The text below deals with one T cell receptor beta chain. Its antigen is as yet unknown. The record originates from a study of shared clonotypes between healthy human individuals. In the study overall: Sampling drew on donors who were two women and a few men aged 18 to 49. Study findings and constraints: Non-shared clonotypes had lower generation probabilities than those shared by all four donors.

V was pared by 3 bases and J by 0 bases, with 11 bases between. Germline V gives CDR1 SGDLS, CDR2 YYNGEE. The CDR3 is 15 residues long. Only CD45RO-negative cells positively selected for CCR7 counted as naive CD8 cells, so terminally differentiated effector memory CD45RA+ cells were excluded. Across several immunoSEQ plates, the genomic DNA of each subset was split evenly. This table comes from immunoSEQ multiplex PCR, and its TCRdb copy is limited to in-frame clones, with some not included. The sample has hundreds of thousands of clones; roughly 96% are singletons. The sequence was collected from a woman aged 30 to 39 in good health. The material sequenced was naive CD8+ T cells sorted from blood. The genes are TRBV9 and TRBJ2-3; D possibly corresponds to TRBD2 (6 bases). CDR3 sequence reads: CASSAGTSSTDTQYF. CDR3 DNA sequence: TGTGCCAGCAGCGCCGGGACTTCTAGCACAGATACGCAGTATTTT.